The present T cell receptor (beta chain) was sequenced within a study of T cell repertoires in cytomegalovirus infection. Study as a whole: HLA-C-restricted CMV epitopes, recently identified, and well-studied HLA-B-restricted ones were used by the study. Indicated by public TCR beta signatures were CMV infection and matching HLA type. Study-wide findings and caveats: People with CMV and the relevant HLA were identified by cumulative public TCR beta family frequency. HLA-C-restricted TCR beta clonotypes specific for CMV led the ex vivo response.

As concerns this clonotype: Antigen specificity is unknown.

Germline trimming cut 1 base from V and 7 bases from J; bases unmatched to any gene: 8. Germline V gene sequence: CDR1 MGHDK, CDR2 SYGVNS. There are 16 residues in the CDR3. MiXCR, run by TCRdb on the reads, gives a single entry per CDR3 protein. In the table there are 450,000 to 650,000 distinct CDR3 sequences, approximately 40% of which are singletons. The V and J genes are TRBV25-1 and TRBJ2-1; 9 positions match TRBD2. This TCR was sampled from a human donor in good health (CMV status not recorded). Some clones in this sample may be carry-over from other donors' samples. The specimen was cultured PBMCs, collected from culture after CMV antigen stimulation. As DNA, the CDR3 is TGTGCCAGCAGTGAATTGGCGGGAGGGATGTATAATGAGCAGTTCTTC. Amino acids: CASSELAGGMYNEQFF.